Shown below are 7 T cell receptor beta chains from a single sample sequenced in a study of blood T cell repertoires in COVID-19. Produced via immunoSEQ multiplex PCR; TCRdb's table is partial and in-frame only. The sample contains some 260,000 clones, 88% of which appear only once. Sequenced material: peripheral blood. These receptors originate from a woman aged 25 to 39 with acute or convalescent COVID-19.

V is TRBV27 and J is TRBJ1-1; D uncertain. This CDR3 contains 15 residues. Germline CDR1 reads MNHEY; CDR2 reads SMNVEV (reference sequence). V lost 0 bases, J lost 0 bases, and 8 bases lay in between. The CDR3 reads CASSLSGIMNTEAFF. In DNA, the CDR3 is TGTGCCAGCAGTTTATCCGGTATCATGAACACTGAAGCTTTCTTT.

Here the CDR3 reads CATSRDGILAGTYNEQFF. CDR3 nucleotides: TGTGCCACCAGCAGAGATGGAATCCTAGCGGGAACCTACAATGAGCAGTTCTTC. This chain joins TRBV15 and TRBJ2-1, with TRBD2 matching over 9 bases. The CDR3 has 18 residues. In germline, CDR1 is LNHNV, CDR2 YYDKDF (reference sequence). V was clipped by 0 bases and J by 2 bases; unmatched bases: 8.

The V gene is TRBV9, the J gene TRBJ1-4; D might be TRBD1 (5 bases). The CDR3 covers 14 residues. The V end lost 0 bases, the J end lost 10 bases, and 13 bases lay between the germline ends. From germline, CDR1 is SGDLS and CDR2 YYNGEE. For the CDR3, the DNA is TGTGCCAGCAGCGTAGACGGGTCGGGGGGAAAACTGTTTTTT. Translating gives CASSVDGSGGKLFF.

The rearrangement joins TRBV30 to TRBJ1-4, with a weak D call TRBD1 (5 bases). V was trimmed by 4 bases and J by 4 bases, leaving 19 bases between them. Germline CDR1 reads GTSNPN; CDR2 reads SVGIG (reference sequence). The length of the CDR3 is 16 residues. CDR3 sequence reads: CAWTLRGGWGNEKLFF. The DNA of the CDR3 is TGTGCCTGGACCCTTCGGGGGGGTTGGGGTAATGAAAAACTGTTTTTT.

The rearrangement uses TRBV4-2 and TRBJ1-2; 9 bases map to TRBD1. CDR1 LGHNA and CDR2 YNFKEQ come from the germline V gene. V lost 2 bases and J lost 3; bases outside the gene matches: 4. The CDR3 is 15 residues long. CDR3: CASSQRQGGDYGYTF. CDR3 DNA: TGTGCCAGCAGCCAAAGACAGGGGGGCGACTATGGCTACACCTTC.

This chain connects TRBV7-2 to TRBJ2-7; 9 nucleotides match TRBD2. After removal of 2 bases from V and 6 bases from J, the junction contained 8 bases not matched to a gene. Germline V gene sequence: CDR1 SGHTA, CDR2 FQGNSA. The CDR3 contains 15 residues. In DNA form, the CDR3 reads TGTGCCAGCAGCTTACAACAACTAGCGGGTCGCGAGCAGTACTTC. This translates into CASSLQQLAGREQYF.

This clone has just one count. The genes are TRBV12-5 and TRBJ2-1; TRBD2 matches 8 bases. The ends lost 4 bases at V and 6 bases at J; junction bases unmatched: 11. This CDR3 contains 16 residues. Germline CDR1 LGHNT, CDR2 FRNRAP. The CDR3 region is CASGWHSRAGVNEQFF. The DNA of the CDR3 is TGTGCTAGTGGTTGGCACAGCCGAGCGGGAGTCAATGAGCAGTTCTTC.